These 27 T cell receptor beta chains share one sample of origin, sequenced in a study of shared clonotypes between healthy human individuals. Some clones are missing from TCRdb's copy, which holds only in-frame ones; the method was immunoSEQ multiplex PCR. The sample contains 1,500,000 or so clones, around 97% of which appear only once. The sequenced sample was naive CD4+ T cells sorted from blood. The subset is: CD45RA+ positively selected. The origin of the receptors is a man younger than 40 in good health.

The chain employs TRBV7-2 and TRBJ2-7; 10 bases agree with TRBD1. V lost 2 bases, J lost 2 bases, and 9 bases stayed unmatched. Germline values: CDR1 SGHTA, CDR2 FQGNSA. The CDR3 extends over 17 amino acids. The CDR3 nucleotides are TGTGCCAGCAGCTTAAAGGGTGTCGGGACAGGGGCCTACGAGCAGTACTTC. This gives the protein CASSLKGVGTGAYEQYF.

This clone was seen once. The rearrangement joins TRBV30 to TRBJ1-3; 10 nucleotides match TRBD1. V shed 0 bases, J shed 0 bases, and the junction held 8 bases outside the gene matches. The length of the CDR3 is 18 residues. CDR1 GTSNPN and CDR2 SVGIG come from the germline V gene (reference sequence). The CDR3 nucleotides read TGTGCCTGGAGTGTATGGACAGGGGGTCGTGGCTCTGGAAACACCATATATTTT. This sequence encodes CAWSVWTGGRGSGNTIYF. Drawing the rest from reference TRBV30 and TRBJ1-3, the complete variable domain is SQTIHQWPATLVQPVGSPLSLECTVEGTSNPNLYWYRQAAGRGLQLLFYSVGIGQISSEVPQNLSASRPQDRQFILSSKKLLLSDSGFYLCAWSVWTGGRGSGNTIYFGEGSWLTVV.

CDR3 coding DNA: TGCGCCAGCAGATCTTTTGGCAGGTCAAGCACTGAAGCTTTCTTT. Its protein is CASRSFGRSSTEAFF. The V call is TRBV5-1, the J call TRBJ1-1; no reliable D call. V lost 5 bases to trimming and J lost 4 bases, with 18 bases between them. CDR1 SGHRS and CDR2 YFSETQ come from the germline V gene. The CDR3 is 15 residues long. Variable domain in full (rest from reference TRBV5-1 and TRBJ1-1): KAGVTQTPRYLIKTRGQQVTLSCSPISGHRSVSWYQQTPGQGLQFLFEYFSETQRNKGNFPGRFSGRQFSNSRSEMNVSTLELGDSALYLCASRSFGRSSTEAFFGQGTRLTVV.

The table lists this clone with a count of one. CDR3 sequence: CASSAKGSYNEQFF. The CDR3 DNA reads TGTGCCAGCAGTGCTAAGGGCTCCTACAATGAGCAGTTCTTC. This rearrangement joins TRBV6-4 to TRBJ2-1; D not certain. Germline V gives CDR1 MRHNA, CDR2 SNTAGT. The CDR3 spans 14 residues. V lost 4 bases to trimming and J lost 0 bases, with 7 bases between them.

The CDR3, as DNA: TGTGCCAGCAGCTTAGGGGCTAGCGGGAAGTCCTACGAGCAGTACTTC. This encodes CASSLGASGKSYEQYF. The chain combines TRBV7-2 with TRBJ2-7; 9 bases line up with TRBD2. The germline V gene has CDR1 SGHTA and CDR2 FQGNSA. The CDR3 runs 16 residues. V shed 1 base, J shed 1 base, and the junction held 5 bases outside the gene matches.

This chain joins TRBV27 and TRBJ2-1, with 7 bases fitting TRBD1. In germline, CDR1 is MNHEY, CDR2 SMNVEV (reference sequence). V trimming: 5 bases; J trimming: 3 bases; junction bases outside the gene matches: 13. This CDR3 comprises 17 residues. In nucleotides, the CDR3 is TGTGCCAGCAGTCCTCACATTATGACAGGGCTCTACAATGAGCAGTTCTTC. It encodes CASSPHIMTGLYNEQFF.

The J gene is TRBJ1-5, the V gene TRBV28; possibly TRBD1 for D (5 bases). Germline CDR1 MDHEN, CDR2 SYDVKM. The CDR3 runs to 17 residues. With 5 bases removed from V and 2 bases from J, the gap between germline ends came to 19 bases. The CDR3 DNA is TGTGCCAGCAGTCCCTGGAACGGGGGAGGTGGCAATCAGCCCCAGCATTTT. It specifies CASSPWNGGGGNQPQHF.

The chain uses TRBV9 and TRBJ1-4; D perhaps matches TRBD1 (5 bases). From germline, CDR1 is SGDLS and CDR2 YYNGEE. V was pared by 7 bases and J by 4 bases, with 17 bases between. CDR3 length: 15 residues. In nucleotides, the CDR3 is TGTGCCAGCTCGCCGCACGGACATGTTAATGAAAAACTGTTTTTT. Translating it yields CASSPHGHVNEKLFF.

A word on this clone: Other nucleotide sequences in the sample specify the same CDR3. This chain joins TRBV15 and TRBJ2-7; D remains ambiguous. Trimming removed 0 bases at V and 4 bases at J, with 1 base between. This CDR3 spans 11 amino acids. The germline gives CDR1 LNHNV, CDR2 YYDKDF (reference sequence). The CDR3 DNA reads TGTGCCACCAGCAGAGAATACGAGCAGTACTTC. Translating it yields CATSREYEQYF. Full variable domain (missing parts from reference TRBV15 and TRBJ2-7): DAMVIQNPRYQVTQFGKPVTLSCSQTLNHNVMYWYQQKSSQAPKLLFHYYDKDFNNEADTPDNFQSRRPNTSFCFLDIRSPGLGDTAMYLCATSREYEQYFGPGTRLTVT.

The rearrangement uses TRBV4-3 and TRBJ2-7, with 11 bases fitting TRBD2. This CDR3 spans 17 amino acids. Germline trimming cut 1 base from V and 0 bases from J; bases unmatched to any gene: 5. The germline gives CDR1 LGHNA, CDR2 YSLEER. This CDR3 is CASSQGLAGIDSYEQYF. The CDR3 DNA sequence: TGCGCCAGCAGCCAAGGACTAGCGGGAATAGACTCCTACGAGCAGTACTTC.

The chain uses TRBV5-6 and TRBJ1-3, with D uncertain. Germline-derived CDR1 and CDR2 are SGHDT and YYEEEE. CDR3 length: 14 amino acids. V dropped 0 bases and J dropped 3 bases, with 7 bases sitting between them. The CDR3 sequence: CASSLGPYGNTIYF. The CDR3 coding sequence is TGTGCCAGCAGCTTGGGGCCCTATGGAAACACCATATATTTT.

The CDR3 DNA is TGTGCCAGCAGCGTAGGCCCGGACTACAATGAGCAGTTCTTC. Amino acids: CASSVGPDYNEQFF. The chain employs TRBV9 and TRBJ2-1; no definite D call. The CDR3 totals 14 residues. V was shortened by 0 bases and J by 3 bases, with 7 bases between the two germline ends. Germline V gives CDR1 SGDLS, CDR2 YYNGEE.

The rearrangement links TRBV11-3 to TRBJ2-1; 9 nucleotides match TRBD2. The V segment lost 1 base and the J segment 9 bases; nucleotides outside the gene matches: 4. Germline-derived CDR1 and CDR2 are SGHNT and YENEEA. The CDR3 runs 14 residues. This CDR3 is CASSLARTSVEQFF. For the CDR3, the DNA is TGTGCCAGCAGCTTAGCCCGGACTAGCGTTGAGCAGTTCTTC.

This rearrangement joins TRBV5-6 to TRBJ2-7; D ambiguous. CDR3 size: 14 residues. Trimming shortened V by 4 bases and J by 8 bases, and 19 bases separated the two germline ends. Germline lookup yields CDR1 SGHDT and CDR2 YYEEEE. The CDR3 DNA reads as TGTGCCAGCAGCCTGCTGGCGGCCCGCTTCAAGCAGTACTTC. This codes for CASSLLAARFKQYF.

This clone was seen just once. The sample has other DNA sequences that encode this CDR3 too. CDR3 sequence: CASSLASGSTDTQYF. The CDR3 bases are TGTGCCAGCAGCTTGGCTAGCGGGAGCACAGATACGCAGTATTTT. V is TRBV5-4 and J is TRBJ2-3; TRBD2 matches at 8 bases. With V trimmed by 0 bases and J by 0 bases, 0 bases remained unmatched. The CDR3 length is 15 residues. Germline V lookup: CDR1 SGHNT, CDR2 YYREEE (reference sequence).

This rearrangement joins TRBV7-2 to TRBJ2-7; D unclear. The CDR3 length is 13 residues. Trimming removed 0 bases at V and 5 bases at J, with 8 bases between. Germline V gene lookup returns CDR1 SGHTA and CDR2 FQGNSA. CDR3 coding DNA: TGTGCCAGCAGCTTAGCCCCGTGGGACGAGCAGTACTTC. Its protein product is CASSLAPWDEQYF.

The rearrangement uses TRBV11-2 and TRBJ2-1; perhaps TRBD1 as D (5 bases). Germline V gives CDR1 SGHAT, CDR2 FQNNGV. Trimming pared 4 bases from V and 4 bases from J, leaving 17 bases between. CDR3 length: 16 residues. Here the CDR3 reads CASSSTGPLLYNEQFF. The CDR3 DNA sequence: TGTGCCAGCAGCTCAACAGGCCCTCTCTTATACAATGAGCAGTTCTTC.

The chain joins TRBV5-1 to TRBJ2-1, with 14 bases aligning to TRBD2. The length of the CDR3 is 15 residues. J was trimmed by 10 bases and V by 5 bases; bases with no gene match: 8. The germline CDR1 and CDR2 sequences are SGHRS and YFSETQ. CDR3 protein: CASRGTSGSLGEQFF. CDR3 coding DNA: TGCGCCAGCAGGGGGACTAGCGGGAGCCTAGGGGAGCAGTTCTTC.

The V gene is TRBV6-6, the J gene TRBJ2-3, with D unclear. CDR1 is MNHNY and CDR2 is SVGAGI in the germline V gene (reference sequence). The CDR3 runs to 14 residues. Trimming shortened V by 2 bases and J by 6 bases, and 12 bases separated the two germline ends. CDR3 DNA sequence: TGTGCCAGCAGTTACCCGAACCGCCCGGATACGCAGTATTTT. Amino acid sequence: CASSYPNRPDTQYF.

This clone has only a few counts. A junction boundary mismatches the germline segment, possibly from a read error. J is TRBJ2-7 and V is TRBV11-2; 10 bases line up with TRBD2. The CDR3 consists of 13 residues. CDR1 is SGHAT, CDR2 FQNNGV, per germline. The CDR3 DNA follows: TGTGCCAGCAGCTTAGTGGCTAGCGGGGGACTTGACTTC. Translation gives CASSLVASGGLDF.

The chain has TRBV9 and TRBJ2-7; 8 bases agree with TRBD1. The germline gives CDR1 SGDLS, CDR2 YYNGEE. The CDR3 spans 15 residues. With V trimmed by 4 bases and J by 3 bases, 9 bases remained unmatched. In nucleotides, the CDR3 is TGTGCCAGCAGCCCACTTGTGACAGGGGTCTACGAGCAGTACTTC. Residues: CASSPLVTGVYEQYF. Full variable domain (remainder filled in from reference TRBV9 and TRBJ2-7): DSGVTQTPKHLITATGQRVTLRCSPRSGDLSVYWYQQSLDQGLQFLIQYYNGEERAKGNILERFSAQQFPDLHSELNLSSLELGDSALYFCASSPLVTGVYEQYFGPGTRLTVT.

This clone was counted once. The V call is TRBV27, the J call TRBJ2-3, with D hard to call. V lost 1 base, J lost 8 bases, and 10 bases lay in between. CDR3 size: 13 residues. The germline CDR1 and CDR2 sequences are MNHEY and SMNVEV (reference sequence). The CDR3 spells CASSLLGSGTQYF. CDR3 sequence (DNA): TGTGCCAGCAGTTTATTGGGGTCGGGTACGCAGTATTTT.

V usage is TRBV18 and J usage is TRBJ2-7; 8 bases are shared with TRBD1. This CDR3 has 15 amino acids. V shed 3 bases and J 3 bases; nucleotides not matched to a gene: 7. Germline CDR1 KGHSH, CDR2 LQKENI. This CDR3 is CASSPRQGTLYEQYF. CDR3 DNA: TGTGCCAGCTCACCGAGACAGGGGACCCTCTACGAGCAGTACTTC. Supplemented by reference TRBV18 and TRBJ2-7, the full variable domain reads NAGVMQNPRHLVRRRGQEARLRCSPMKGHSHVYWYRQLPEEGLKFMVYLQKENIIDESGMPKERFSAEFPKEGPSILRIQQVVRGDSAAYFCASSPRQGTLYEQYFGPGTRLTVT.

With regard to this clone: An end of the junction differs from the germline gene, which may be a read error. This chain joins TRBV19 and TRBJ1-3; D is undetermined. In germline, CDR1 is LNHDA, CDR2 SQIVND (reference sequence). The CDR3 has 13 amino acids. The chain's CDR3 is CASSLERENTIYF. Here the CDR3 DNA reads TGTGCCAGTAGTTTAGAACGGGAAAACACCATATATTTT.

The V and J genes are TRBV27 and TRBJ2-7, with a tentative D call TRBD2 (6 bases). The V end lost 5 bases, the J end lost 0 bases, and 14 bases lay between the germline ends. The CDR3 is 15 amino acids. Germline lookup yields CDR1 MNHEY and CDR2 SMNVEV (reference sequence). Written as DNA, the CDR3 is TGTGCCAGCAGTCAGATCAGCGGGCGCTCCTACGAGCAGTACTTC. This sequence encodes CASSQISGRSYEQYF.

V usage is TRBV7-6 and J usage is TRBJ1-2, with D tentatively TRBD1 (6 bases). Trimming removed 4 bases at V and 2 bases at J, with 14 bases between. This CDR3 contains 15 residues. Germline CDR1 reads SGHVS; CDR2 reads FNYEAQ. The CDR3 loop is CASSSGGTPNYGYTF. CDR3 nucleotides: TGTGCCAGCAGCTCAGGCGGGACACCCAACTATGGCTACACCTTC.

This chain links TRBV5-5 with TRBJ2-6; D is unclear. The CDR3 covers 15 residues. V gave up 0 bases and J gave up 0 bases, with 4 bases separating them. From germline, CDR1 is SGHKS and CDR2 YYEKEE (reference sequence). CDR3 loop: CASSLGFSGANVLTF. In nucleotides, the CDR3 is TGTGCCAGCAGCTTGGGCTTCTCTGGGGCCAACGTCCTGACTTTC.